These 14 T cell receptor beta chains share one sample of origin, sequenced in a study of shared clonotypes between healthy human individuals (dated by TCRdb to 2020 to 2021). The library was made by the immunoSEQ multiplex PCR assay. TCRdb stores this immuneACCESS table with in-frame sequences only. Part of the clones is absent; in the studies checked, under half of the shortfall reflects unresolved V genes, and no reason is known for the rest. This sample gives approximately 640,000 clones in total; 90% of them show up just once. Clones ranked in the top ten supply 34% of the sample. The sequenced sample consisted of memory CD8+ T cells from PBMCs. Sample cell subset or site, as interpreted from the label and publication: CD45RO+ cells pooled with CCR7-negative TemRA cells. These receptors were obtained from a young man in good health. Some clones in this sample may be carry-over from other donors' samples.

This clone appeared a single time. The chain links TRBV27 to TRBJ1-2; 11 nucleotides agree with TRBD1. V trimming: 5 bases; J trimming: 4 bases; junction bases outside the gene matches: 9. CDR1 is MNHEY and CDR2 is SMNVEV in the germline V gene (reference sequence). The CDR3 has 16 amino acids. CDR3 in amino acids: CASSLTGTGGFYGYTF. In DNA, the CDR3 is TGTGCCAGCAGTCTCACGGGGACAGGGGGTTTCTATGGCTACACCTTC.

The chain recombines TRBV9 with TRBJ2-1; D unclear. This CDR3 contains 13 residues. CDR1 is SGDLS, CDR2 YYNGEE, per germline. V lost 0 bases to trimming and J lost 9 bases, with 10 bases between them. In nucleotides, the CDR3 is TGTGCCAGCAGCGTAGCTACCAGTTTTGAGCAGTTCTTC. The encoded protein is CASSVATSFEQFF.

The rearrangement uses TRBV27 and TRBJ2-5; D is possibly TRBD2 (5 bases). The CDR3 sequence is 14 residues long. Germline CDR1 reads MNHEY; CDR2 reads SMNVEV (reference sequence). V lost 0 bases to trimming and J lost 5 bases, with 10 bases between them. The CDR3 region is CASSLSRTGETQYF. CDR3 nucleotide sequence: TGTGCCAGCAGTTTATCGCGTACGGGGGAGACCCAGTACTTC.

The genes are TRBV7-9 and TRBJ1-5, with a possible D match to TRBD1 (5 bases). V shed 5 bases and J shed 7 bases, with 15 bases lying between them. There are 14 residues in the CDR3. The germline V gene encodes CDR1 SEHNR and CDR2 FQNEAQ (reference sequence). Here the CDR3 reads CASSPGISAQPQHF. The CDR3 DNA follows: TGTGCCAGCAGCCCAGGGATTTCGGCACAGCCCCAGCATTTT.

The V call is TRBV6-1, the J call TRBJ1-4; tentatively, D is TRBD1 (6 bases). Germline V gene data show CDR1 as MNHNS and CDR2 as SASEGT. V dropped 6 bases and J dropped 8 bases, with 19 bases sitting between them. This CDR3 has 15 amino acids. The CDR3 nucleotides are TGTGCCAGCAGGACTACGGGGGGGGCCGTCGAAAAACTGTTTTTT. It codes for CASRTTGGAVEKLFF.

This rearrangement joins TRBV7-9 to TRBJ2-7, with a possible D match to TRBD2 (5 bases). V lost 4 bases and J lost 6, with 19 bases in between. The CDR3 length is 15 residues. Germline-derived CDR1 and CDR2 are SEHNR and FQNEAQ (reference sequence). DNA for the CDR3: TGTGCCAGCAGCTCTTCTCTAGGAGGATCGGCCGAGCAGTACTTC. This codes for CASSSSLGGSAEQYF.

The J gene is TRBJ1-2, the V gene TRBV27; 7 nucleotides agree with TRBD1. The CDR3 has 15 amino acids. The V and J ends lost 5 bases and 5 bases, in that order; junction bases with no gene match: 11. Looked up from germline, CDR1 is MNHEY and CDR2 is SMNVEV (reference sequence). Here the CDR3 DNA reads TGTGCCAGCAGTCTGACAGGGAGTTTGGGTTATGGCTACACCTTC. Residues: CASSLTGSLGYGYTF.

The table lists this clone with a count of one. V and J are TRBV15 and TRBJ2-5; D gene unclear. The CDR3 sequence is 14 residues long. The germline V gene encodes CDR1 LNHNV and CDR2 YYDKDF (reference sequence). With 4 bases removed from V and 2 bases from J, the gap between germline ends came to 11 bases. CDR3 in amino acids: CATSIITGQETQYF. The CDR3 DNA is TGTGCCACCAGCATCATCACCGGACAAGAGACCCAGTACTTC.

This chain joins TRBV13 and TRBJ1-3, with D possibly TRBD1 on 5 matching bases. Germline CDR1 is PRHDT and CDR2 is FYEKMQ (reference sequence). There are 16 residues in the CDR3. Trimming removed 4 bases from V and 3 bases from J, with 16 bases in between. In DNA form, the CDR3 reads TGTGCCAGCAGCTCTTTTGGGGAGGGGATTGGAAACACCATATATTTT. It yields the protein CASSSFGEGIGNTIYF. Full variable domain (rest looked up from reference TRBV13 and TRBJ1-3): AAGVIQSPRHLIKEKRETATLKCYPIPRHDTVYWYQQGPGQDPQFLISFYEKMQSDKGSIPDRFSAQQFSDYHSELNMSSLELGDSALYFCASSSFGEGIGNTIYFGEGSWLTVV.

This clone was seen a single time. The gene calls are TRBV6-5 and TRBJ2-1, with D uncertain. Trimming took 4 bases from V and 6 from J, leaving 10 bases between them. Germline V gene sequence: CDR1 MNHEY, CDR2 SVGAGI. This CDR3 region has 13 residues. The CDR3 bases are TGTGCCAGCAGTTTGTCCTTCACCAATGAGCAGTTCTTC. Amino acids: CASSLSFTNEQFF.

CDR3 in amino acids: CASSLRLGEGSNQPQHF. The CDR3 DNA follows: TGTGCCAGCAGTTTACGCCTCGGGGAGGGTAGCAATCAGCCCCAGCATTTT. V gene TRBV28 combines with J gene TRBJ1-5; D is unresolved. The V end was cut by 2 bases, the J end by 0 bases, with 14 bases between. The CDR3 spans 17 residues. The germline V gene encodes CDR1 MDHEN and CDR2 SYDVKM.

Worth noting for this clone: A read error may explain this, as a much larger clone is one base away. This rearrangement joins TRBV2 to TRBJ2-1; 8 bases fit TRBD1. Germline CDR1 reads SNHLY; CDR2 reads FYNNEI. The CDR3 consists of 15 residues. Trimming cost V 1 base and J 3 bases; bases outside gene matches: 2. The CDR3 sequence: CASSEGTGGYNEQFF. Here the CDR3 DNA reads TGTGCCAGCAGTGAAGGCACAGGGGGCTACAATGAGCAGTTCTTC.

This clone was observed once. The chain employs TRBV27 and TRBJ2-1; 7 bases fit TRBD2. From germline, CDR1 is MNHEY and CDR2 SMNVEV (reference sequence). J gave up 1 base and V 8 bases, and 8 bases lay outside the gene matches. The CDR3 is 15 residues long. CDR3 nucleotide sequence: TGTGCCAGCGCCGGTTGGGGGGGGTCCTACAATGAGCAGTTCTTC. As protein: CASAGWGGSYNEQFF.

The chain employs TRBV14 and TRBJ2-1; D perhaps matches TRBD2 (5 bases). Trimming shortened V by 6 bases and J by 5 bases, and 17 bases separated the two germline ends. Per germline, CDR1 SGHDN and CDR2 FVKESK. This CDR3 has 15 residues. The DNA of the CDR3 is TGTGCCAGCAGTCGGAGGCAGGAGCGAGACAATGAGCAGTTCTTC. It yields the protein CASSRRQERDNEQFF.